Listed here are 27 T cell receptor beta chains from one sample, sequenced in a study of blood T cell repertoires in COVID-19. Generated by immunoSEQ multiplex PCR, the TCRdb table keeps only in-frame clones and is missing some. The sample has 150,000 to 200,000 clones, 84% seen once. The specimen was PBMCs or T cells enriched from blood (not recorded which). The receptors here all came from a man aged 45-60 years who had recovered from COVID-19.

The chain is built from TRBV19 and TRBJ2-1, with D possibly matching TRBD1 (6 bases). Germline V gives CDR1 LNHDA, CDR2 SQIVND (reference sequence). The V gene lost 7 bases and the J gene lost 9 bases, with 13 bases spanning the gap. The CDR3 loop spans 12 amino acids. The CDR3 sequence is CASINRVAEQFF. The DNA for the CDR3 is TGTGCCAGTATAAACAGGGTTGCTGAGCAGTTCTTC.

This clone was detected a few times. This rearrangement joins TRBV27 to TRBJ1-5; 8 nucleotides align to TRBD1. The germline CDR1 and CDR2 sequences are MNHEY and SMNVEV (reference sequence). CDR3 length equals 14 residues. V trimming: 6 bases; J trimming: 3 bases; junction bases outside the gene matches: 4. CDR3 amino acids: CASSLGQDNQPQHF. CDR3 DNA: TGTGCCAGCAGCCTGGGACAGGACAATCAGCCCCAGCATTTT.

The V and J genes are TRBV7-9 and TRBJ1-1; TRBD1 might be the D (6 bases). Germline loops: CDR1 SEHNR, CDR2 FQNEAQ (reference sequence). The CDR3 runs to 14 residues. V was clipped by 6 bases and J by 3 bases, with 14 bases between them. The CDR3 bases are TGTGCCAGCAGTATCACAGGGTCTTACACTGAAGCTTTCTTT. It encodes CASSITGSYTEAFF.

The gene calls are TRBV6-5 and TRBJ1-1; weak D call: TRBD1 (5 bases). This CDR3 spans 15 amino acids. Deletions cut 4 bases from V and 4 bases from J, with 16 bases between. Germline CDR1 reads MNHEY; CDR2 reads SVGAGI. CDR3 sequence: CASSSPSRVSTEAFF. In DNA, the CDR3 is TGTGCCAGCAGTTCCCCGTCCAGGGTCAGCACTGAAGCTTTCTTT.

The J gene is TRBJ1-4, the V gene TRBV19; 7 nucleotides line up with TRBD1. The trim removed 7 bases at V and 17 bases at J, leaving 13 bases unmatched. Germline V gives CDR1 LNHDA, CDR2 SQIVND (reference sequence). The CDR3 totals 12 residues. The CDR3 loop is CASTIGTVGLFF. The CDR3 DNA reads TGTGCCAGTACCATAGGGACAGTCGGCCTTTTTTTT.

CDR3 in amino acids: CASSSQGYRNQPQHF. The CDR3, as DNA: TGTGCCAGCAGTTCTCAGGGGTATCGCAATCAGCCCCAGCATTTT. The V gene is TRBV28, the J gene TRBJ1-5, with D tentatively TRBD1 (6 bases). Trimming shortened V by 4 bases and J by 2 bases, and 12 bases separated the two germline ends. The CDR3 contains 15 residues. Germline CDR1 is MDHEN and CDR2 is SYDVKM.

The gene calls are TRBV29-1 and TRBJ2-3; the match to TRBD2 covers 7 bases. The ends lost 3 bases at V and 4 bases at J; junction bases unmatched: 13. This CDR3 contains 16 residues. Germline loops: CDR1 SQVTM, CDR2 ANQGSEA. The chain's CDR3 is CSVDTWEAGRADTQYF. The CDR3 DNA reads TGCAGCGTTGACACGTGGGAGGCAGGGAGGGCAGATACGCAGTATTTT.

The chain combines TRBV19 with TRBJ1-6, with D perhaps TRBD1 (6 bases). Trimming took off 11 bases at V and 14 bases at J, with 16 bases between the two ends. CDR3 size: 11 residues. Germline V gene data show CDR1 as LNHDA and CDR2 as SQIVND (reference sequence). The CDR3 DNA reads as TGTGCCTCAGACGGGGGGCGCACCCTCCACTTT. Protein product: CASDGGRTLHF.

The rearrangement uses TRBV7-6 and TRBJ1-1; D remains unclear. Germline V gene lookup returns CDR1 SGHVS and CDR2 FNYEAQ. V lost 2 bases, J lost 2 bases, and 12 bases lay in between. This CDR3 spans 15 amino acids. CDR3: CASSLSSHINTEAFF. DNA of the CDR3: TGTGCCAGCAGCTTATCATCACATATAAACACTGAAGCTTTCTTT.

J is TRBJ2-7 and V is TRBV7-9; 8 nucleotides line up with TRBD1. Germline V gene data show CDR1 as SEHNR and CDR2 as FQNEAQ (reference sequence). V trimming: 1 base; J trimming: 4 bases; junction bases outside the gene matches: 3. CDR3 length: 14 residues. DNA for the CDR3: TGTGCCAGCAGCTTAGGGGGACAGGCTTACGAGCAGTACTTC. This encodes CASSLGGQAYEQYF. Full variable domain (missing parts from reference TRBV7-9 and TRBJ2-7): DTGVSQNPRHKITKRGQNVTFRCDPISEHNRLYWYRQTLGQGPEFLTYFQNEAQLEKSRLLSDRFSAERPKGSFSTLEIQRTEQGDSAMYLCASSLGGQAYEQYFGPGTRLTVT.

This clone was detected once. The J gene is TRBJ2-7, the V gene TRBV4-1, with D perhaps TRBD2 (5 bases). V was trimmed by 4 bases and J by 7 bases, leaving 17 bases between them. In germline, CDR1 is MGHRA, CDR2 YSYEKL. This CDR3 comprises 14 residues. CDR3 in amino acids: CASSPQRGSDEQYF. The CDR3 coding sequence is TGCGCCAGCAGCCCCCAACGGGGATCGGATGAGCAGTACTTC.

J is TRBJ2-1 and V is TRBV19; D perhaps matches TRBD1 (6 bases). Between the trimmed V and J ends, which lost 3 bases and 2 bases, there was a span of 14 bases. CDR1 is LNHDA, CDR2 SQIVND, per germline (reference sequence). The CDR3 is 16 residues long. The CDR3 spells CASSINDRFTYNEQFF. Written as DNA, the CDR3 is TGTGCCAGTAGTATCAACGACAGGTTTACCTACAATGAGCAGTTCTTC.

CDR3 nucleotides: TGTGCCAGCAGCCCAGGACAGGGCGGGGACACTGAAGCTTTCTTT. It yields the protein CASSPGQGGDTEAFF. J is TRBJ1-1 and V is TRBV7-6, with 8 bases identical to TRBD1. After removal of 5 bases from V and 3 bases from J, the junction contained 8 bases not matched to a gene. Per the germline V gene, CDR1 is SGHVS and CDR2 is FNYEAQ. This CDR3 comprises 15 residues. The complete variable domain, with remaining parts taken from reference TRBV7-6 and TRBJ1-1, reads GAGVSQSPRYKVTKRGQDVALRCDPISGHVSLYWYRQALGQGPEFLTYFNYEAQQDKSGLPNDRFSAERPEGSISTLTIQRTEQRDSAMYRCASSPGQGGDTEAFFGQGTRLTVV.

This clone was counted between two and nine times. V is TRBV6-5 and J is TRBJ2-2, with D maybe TRBD2 (6 bases). Germline-derived CDR1 and CDR2 are MNHEY and SVGAGI. CDR3 size: 15 residues. The V and J ends lost 7 bases and 4 bases respectively, with 16 bases between them. The chain's CDR3 is CASNWNGGGTGELFF. CDR3 DNA sequence: TGTGCCAGCAACTGGAACGGGGGAGGCACCGGGGAGCTGTTTTTT.

This clone appeared a few times. The rearrangement joins TRBV6-5 to TRBJ1-4, with D possibly matching TRBD1 (5 bases). The CDR3 is 14 amino acids. V was shortened by 8 bases and J by 3 bases, with 13 bases between the two germline ends. CDR1 is MNHEY, CDR2 SVGAGI, per germline. The CDR3: CASLSGWANEKLFF. CDR3 coding DNA: TGTGCCAGCTTATCAGGGTGGGCTAATGAAAAACTGTTTTTT.

The rearrangement uses TRBV19 and TRBJ1-5; the D is unclear. V was shortened by 2 bases and J by 5 bases, with 7 bases between the two germline ends. CDR1 and CDR2 (germline): LNHDA, SQIVND (reference sequence). The CDR3 consists of 13 residues. The CDR3 sequence is CASSINGDQPQHF. For the CDR3, the DNA is TGTGCCAGTAGTATAAACGGAGATCAGCCCCAGCATTTT. Full variable domain (rest looked up from reference TRBV19 and TRBJ1-5): DGGITQSPKYLFRKEGQNVTLSCEQNLNHDAMYWYRQDPGQGLRLIYYSQIVNDFQKGDIAEGYSVSREKKESFPLTVTSAQKNPTAFYLCASSINGDQPQHFGDGTRLSIL.

DNA of the CDR3: TGTGCCAGCAAAACAGGGGCGGGGGGACAAGAGACCCAGTACTTC. Its protein is CASKTGAGGQETQYF. V and J are TRBV2 and TRBJ2-5, with D possibly TRBD2 on 8 matching bases. The CDR3 has 15 residues. V shed 7 bases and J shed 2 bases, with 17 bases lying between them. Germline assignment: CDR1 SNHLY and CDR2 FYNNEI.

This clone was observed a few times. V and J are TRBV30 and TRBJ1-6; TRBD1 matches 10 bases. Germline V gene lookup returns CDR1 GTSNPN and CDR2 SVGIG (reference sequence). V dropped 1 base and J dropped 10; count of bases not matched to a gene: 4. The CDR3 totals 14 residues. This chain's CDR3 is CAWSGQGAISPLHF. CDR3 bases: TGTGCCTGGAGTGGACAGGGGGCTATCTCACCCCTCCACTTT.

V is TRBV12-3 or TRBV12-4 and J is TRBJ1-2; 9 nucleotides agree with TRBD1. The J segment lost 7 bases and the V segment lost 6 bases, leaving 6 bases of the junction unmatched. This CDR3 is built from 13 residues. The CDR3 sequence: CASSHRDRAGYTF. Here the CDR3 DNA reads TGTGCCAGCAGCCACCGGGACAGGGCTGGCTACACCTTC.

This rearrangement joins TRBV19 to TRBJ1-1; the D gene is possibly TRBD1 (5 bases). Germline V gene data show CDR1 as LNHDA and CDR2 as SQIVND (reference sequence). V lost 3 bases, J lost 5 bases, and 16 bases lay in between. The CDR3 sequence is 15 residues long. The CDR3 loop is CASSMWRKKGTEAFF. The CDR3 DNA sequence: TGTGCCAGTAGTATGTGGCGGAAAAAGGGGACTGAAGCTTTCTTT.

The V call is TRBV5-1, the J call TRBJ2-2, with D possibly matching TRBD1 (6 bases). V lost 4 bases, J lost 1 base, and 11 bases lay in between. The CDR3 is 15 amino acids. Germline V CDR1 and CDR2: SGHRS, YFSETQ. In DNA, the CDR3 is TGCGCCAGCAGCCCCAGGGGCCTGAACACCGGGGAGCTGTTTTTT. The encoded protein is CASSPRGLNTGELFF.

The chain combines TRBV19 with TRBJ2-7; TRBD1 might be the D (6 bases). Germline CDR1 is LNHDA and CDR2 is SQIVND (reference sequence). Trimming took 3 bases from V and 0 from J, leaving 9 bases between them. The CDR3 has 14 residues. The CDR3 spells CASSIDRSSYEQYF. The CDR3 coding sequence is TGTGCCAGTAGTATCGACAGGAGCTCCTACGAGCAGTACTTC.

The J gene is TRBJ1-2, the V gene TRBV6-5; perhaps TRBD1 as D (5 bases). CDR1 MNHEY and CDR2 SVGAGI come from the germline V gene. The CDR3 is made up of 14 amino acids. Trimming pared 6 bases from V and 4 bases from J, leaving 15 bases between. In DNA form, the CDR3 reads TGTGCCAGCAGCCCCCGCGTAGGGGTCTATGGCTACACCTTC. This encodes CASSPRVGVYGYTF.

This chain links TRBV19 with TRBJ2-3; 9 nucleotides agree with TRBD2. The CDR3 extends over 16 amino acids. V lost 7 bases and J lost 2; bases outside the gene matches: 10. Per germline, CDR1 LNHDA and CDR2 SQIVND (reference sequence). The chain's CDR3 is CASTPLAGKNTDTQYF. The CDR3 region has the DNA TGTGCCAGTACCCCCCTAGCGGGGAAGAACACAGATACGCAGTATTTT. Looking up the rest from reference TRBV19 and TRBJ2-3 gives the full variable domain: DGGITQSPKYLFRKEGQNVTLSCEQNLNHDAMYWYRQDPGQGLRLIYYSQIVNDFQKGDIAEGYSVSREKKESFPLTVTSAQKNPTAFYLCASTPLAGKNTDTQYFGPGTRLTVL.

The chain carries TRBV2 and TRBJ1-2; D unclear. The CDR3 spans 14 residues. Germline assignment: CDR1 SNHLY and CDR2 FYNNEI. V shed 6 bases and J shed 0 bases, with 11 bases lying between them. The DNA of the CDR3 is TGTGCCAGCAGCCCAACTAACCCTAACTATGGCTACACCTTC. Its protein product is CASSPTNPNYGYTF. The full variable domain, in which reference TRBV2 and TRBJ1-2 provide the parts outside the CDR3, is EPEVTQTPSHQVTQMGQEVILRCVPISNHLYFYWYRQILGQKVEFLVSFYNNEISEKSEIFDDQFSVERPDGSNFTLKIRSTKLEDSAMYFCASSPTNPNYGYTFGSGTRLTVV.

The rearrangement uses TRBV27 and TRBJ1-2; the D is unclear. The CDR3 contains 17 residues. Trimming pared 6 bases from V and 2 bases from J, leaving 22 bases between. Germline lookup yields CDR1 MNHEY and CDR2 SMNVEV (reference sequence). The CDR3 here is CASSFRGVGTLNYGYTF. In DNA form, the CDR3 reads TGTGCCAGCAGCTTCCGGGGTGTCGGAACCTTAAACTATGGCTACACCTTC.

The chain employs TRBV6-5 and TRBJ2-7; D is unresolved. Trimming cost V 6 bases and J 5 bases, with 8 bases left between them. This CDR3 has 11 amino acids. Germline lookup yields CDR1 MNHEY and CDR2 SVGAGI. CDR3 residues: CASRGTHEQYF. The DNA for the CDR3 is TGTGCCAGCAGGGGCACGCACGAGCAGTACTTC.